The 27 T cell receptor beta chains below were found in one sample sequenced in a study of identical twins. TCRdb ran MiXCR on the 5' RACE reads and lists one entry per CDR3 protein. The table includes around 960,000 distinct CDR3 sequences, approximately 13% detected once. The data also belong to a second study, concerning yellow fever vaccine responses in identical twins.

The sample consisted of PBMCs. The receptors shown here come from a woman younger than 30 in good health.

This clonotype was detected a few times. CDR3 bases: TGTGCCACCAGTGATCCACCGGGACAGGGAAGGAATGAGCAGTTCTTC. This gives the protein CATSDPPGQGRNEQFF. The chain recombines TRBV24-1 with TRBJ2-1; 9 bases match TRBD1. CDR1 is KGHDR and CDR2 is SFDVKD in the germline V gene. J gave up 7 bases and V 3 bases, and 9 bases lay outside the gene matches. CDR3 length: 16 amino acids.

The chain recombines TRBV5-1 with TRBJ2-1; tentative D call: TRBD2 (5 bases). V lost 4 bases, J lost 5 bases, and 16 bases lay in between. CDR1 is SGHRS and CDR2 is YFSETQ in the germline V gene. The CDR3 length is 15 residues. The CDR3 region is CASSPREGINNEQFF. The CDR3 bases are TGCGCCAGCAGCCCCCGGGAAGGTATCAACAATGAGCAGTTCTTC.

The chain uses TRBV20-1 and TRBJ2-1; 10 bases agree with TRBD2. Unmatched junction bases numbered 21, after V lost 0 bases and J lost 4 bases. The CDR3 spans 21 residues. Germline loops: CDR1 DFQATT, CDR2 SNEGSKA (reference sequence). CDR3 sequence reads: CSARDPSTSHPSGRTYNEQFF. CDR3 bases: TGCAGTGCTAGAGACCCCTCAACCAGCCACCCTAGCGGGAGAACTTACAATGAGCAGTTCTTC.

This clonotype was seen ten or more times. V and J are TRBV12-3 or TRBV12-4 and TRBJ1-1; D ambiguous. V dropped 7 bases and J dropped 1 base, with 13 bases sitting between them. The CDR3 length is 14 residues. CDR3: CASTLREKNTEAFF. CDR3 coding DNA: TGTGCCAGCACCCTAAGGGAGAAGAACACTGAAGCTTTCTTT.

This clonotype was counted between two and nine times. The rearrangement joins TRBV20-1 to TRBJ2-1; D tentatively fits TRBD1 or TRBD2 (5 bases each). The germline gives CDR1 DFQATT, CDR2 SNEGSKA (reference sequence). V lost 0 bases and J lost 2, with 14 bases in between. This CDR3 is 16 amino acids long. CDR3 amino acids: CSARDHGGATYNEQFF. In nucleotides, the CDR3 is TGCAGTGCTAGAGATCATGGGGGAGCGACCTACAATGAGCAGTTCTTC.

This chain uses TRBV20-1 with TRBJ2-1; D call uncertain. Trimming stripped 1 base from V and 1 base from J, with 5 bases between. The CDR3 spans 13 residues. Germline V gene sequence: CDR1 DFQATT, CDR2 SNEGSKA (reference sequence). The CDR3 DNA follows: TGCAGTGCTAGAGGATTTTCCTACAATGAGCAGTTCTTC. Translated, it gives CSARGFSYNEQFF.

As concerns this clonotype: Germline and junction disagree at one end, which may indicate a read error. The chain combines TRBV28 with TRBJ2-7; 12 nucleotides agree with TRBD2. Looked up from germline, CDR1 is MDHEN and CDR2 is SYDVKM. The CDR3 length is 15 residues. For the CDR3, the DNA is TGTGCCAGCAGTTTACTAGCGGGAGGGGTCTACGAGCAGCACTTC. This translates into CASSLLAGGVYEQHF.

The rearrangement uses TRBV25-1 and TRBJ2-5; either TRBD1 or TRBD2 may fit D (7 bases each). CDR3 length: 17 residues. The germline V gene has CDR1 MGHDK and CDR2 SYGVNS. V was trimmed by 1 base and J by 3 bases, leaving 18 bases between them. The CDR3 nucleotides are TGTGCCAGCAGTGAATTAGGGAGGGGGCGCACCGAAGAGACCCAGTACTTC. This sequence encodes CASSELGRGRTEETQYF.

This clonotype showed up just a few times. The chain recombines TRBV20-1 with TRBJ1-2; possibly TRBD1 for D (6 bases). Germline V CDR1 and CDR2: DFQATT, SNEGSKA (reference sequence). This CDR3 is built from 12 residues. V lost 3 bases, J lost 8 bases, and 13 bases lay in between. The CDR3 region is CSARFGGSGYTF. In DNA form, the CDR3 reads TGCAGTGCTAGGTTCGGGGGCAGCGGCTACACCTTC.

This clonotype was seen a handful of times. This sequence joins TRBV2 and TRBJ2-1; no definite D call. V gave up 5 bases and J gave up 8 bases, with 7 bases separating them. This CDR3 is built from 11 residues. Germline CDR1 SNHLY, CDR2 FYNNEI. In DNA, the CDR3 is TGTGCCAGCAGTAATGGCGATGAGCAGTTCTTC. Residues: CASSNGDEQFF. Using reference TRBV2 and TRBJ2-1 for the parts outside the CDR3, the full variable domain is EPEVTQTPSHQVTQMGQEVILRCVPISNHLYFYWYRQILGQKVEFLVSFYNNEISEKSEIFDDQFSVERPDGSNFTLKIRSTKLEDSAMYFCASSNGDEQFFGPGTRLTVL.

The genes are TRBV14 and TRBJ2-1, with 7 bases aligning to TRBD2. CDR1 is SGHDN, CDR2 FVKESK, per germline. This CDR3 is built from 16 residues. V was pared by 0 bases and J by 12 bases, with 14 bases of the junction left unmatched. As DNA, the CDR3 is TGTGCCAGCAGCCAAGATTCGAGGGAGGGCCGTAGTGTGCAGTTCTTC. It yields the protein CASSQDSREGRSVQFF.

Comment on this clonotype: The CDR3 end shows no conserved phenylalanine or tryptophan, and so a read error is likely. The chain links TRBV11-2 to TRBJ2-1; 7 bases are a match to TRBD1. Per the germline V gene, CDR1 is SGHAT and CDR2 is FQNNGV. V lost 4 bases, J lost 6 bases, and 12 bases stayed unmatched. The CDR3 is 16 residues long. CDR3 region: CASSSQPGTGANEQFL. The CDR3 bases are TGTGCCAGCAGCTCACAGCCGGGAACAGGGGCCAATGAGCAGTTCCTC.

The table lists this clonotype with a few counts. The chain carries TRBV11-2 and TRBJ2-5; the match to TRBD1 covers 10 bases. CDR3 length: 15 residues. Germline assignment: CDR1 SGHAT and CDR2 FQNNGV. Trimming took 2 bases from V and 5 from J; bases not matched to a gene: 5. Written as DNA, the CDR3 is TGTGCCAGCAGCTTAAGGACAGGGGGGAAGGAGACCCAGTACTTC. Amino acid sequence: CASSLRTGGKETQYF.

The chain uses TRBV20-1 and TRBJ2-7; the D is unclear. CDR1 and CDR2 (germline): DFQATT, SNEGSKA (reference sequence). Trimming cost V 3 bases and J 0 bases, with 18 bases left between them. There are 16 residues in the CDR3. In DNA form, the CDR3 reads TGCAGTGCTAGTTCCCCGACCCTACGTGGCTCCTACGAGCAGTACTTC. Encoded protein: CSASSPTLRGSYEQYF.

The chain links TRBV20-1 to TRBJ1-4; a possible D gene is TRBD1 (6 bases). The germline CDR1 and CDR2 sequences are DFQATT and SNEGSKA (reference sequence). The CDR3 is 15 amino acids. The DNA of the CDR3 is TGCAGAGTGCTAGTTTGGCGGGACAAAACTGAAAAACTGTTTTTT. It specifies CRVLVWRDKTEKLFF.

In its sample, this clonotype was seen a few times. The genes are TRBV15 and TRBJ2-1; TRBD2 might be the D (5 bases). The V end lost 1 base, the J end lost 8 bases, and 12 bases lay between the germline ends. This CDR3 contains 14 residues. Germline lookup yields CDR1 LNHNV and CDR2 YYDKDF (reference sequence). The CDR3 loop reads CATSRAGFRDEQFF. CDR3 in DNA: TGTGCCACCAGCAGAGCGGGATTTAGGGATGAGCAGTTCTTC.

The chain joins TRBV10-3 to TRBJ2-7; 9 bases are a match to TRBD1. The CDR3 contains 12 residues. V shed 10 bases and J 7 bases; nucleotides not matched to a gene: 8. Germline CDR1 ENHRY, CDR2 SYGVKD. The DNA of the CDR3 is TGTGCCAACGGACAGGGGACGGGGGAGCAGTACTTC. Translated: CANGQGTGEQYF.

This clonotype showed up many times. The V gene is TRBV15, the J gene TRBJ2-2; 14 bases agree with TRBD2. The CDR3 extends over 19 amino acids. Trimming cost V 7 bases and J 3 bases; bases outside gene matches: 13. Germline assignment: CDR1 LNHNV and CDR2 YYDKDF (reference sequence). The CDR3 spells CATNNRTGLAGAHTGELFF. CDR3 DNA: TGTGCCACCAACAACCGGACGGGACTAGCGGGAGCACACACCGGGGAGCTGTTTTTT.

The gene calls are TRBV20-1 and TRBJ1-2, with D perhaps TRBD1 (5 bases). CDR3 size: 16 residues. Looked up from germline, CDR1 is DFQATT and CDR2 is SNEGSKA (reference sequence). The V gene lost 6 bases and the J gene lost 6 bases, with 26 bases spanning the gap. CDR3 sequence: CSAIEISAGTVDGYTF. The CDR3, as DNA: TGCAGTGCCATAGAGATCTCAGCAGGGACGGTCGATGGCTACACCTTC.

This clonotype was seen a few times. The chain links TRBV11-2 to TRBJ2-1, with D unclear. The CDR3 contains 16 residues. The ends were cut back, 1 base at V and 5 bases at J, with 15 bases in the middle. Looked up from germline, CDR1 is SGHAT and CDR2 is FQNNGV. CDR3 residues: CASSLVRGSPNNEQFF. As DNA, the CDR3 is TGTGCCAGCAGCTTAGTGCGCGGAAGTCCCAACAATGAGCAGTTCTTC.

This chain uses TRBV7-2 with TRBJ2-3; 7 bases fit TRBD2. This CDR3 contains 16 residues. CDR1 is SGHTA and CDR2 is FQGNSA in the germline V gene. The trim removed 1 base at V and 5 bases at J, leaving 9 bases unmatched. The CDR3 reads CASSLVWREFKDTQYF. CDR3 in DNA: TGTGCCAGCAGCTTAGTATGGCGGGAGTTTAAAGATACGCAGTATTTT.

The chain recombines TRBV7-7 with TRBJ2-1, with 7 bases fitting TRBD2. CDR1 and CDR2 from the germline V gene are SSHAT and FNYEAQ (reference sequence). CDR3 length: 14 residues. The V segment lost 3 bases and the J segment 8 bases; nucleotides outside the gene matches: 7. The CDR3 region is CASSFERTSHEQFF. The CDR3 nucleotides read TGTGCCAGCAGCTTCGAAAGGACTAGTCATGAGCAGTTCTTC. The variable domain in full, with the rest retrieved from reference TRBV7-7 and TRBJ2-1, is GAGVSQSPRYKVTKRGQDVTLRCDPISSHATLYWYQQALGQGPEFLTYFNYEAQPDKSGLPSDRFSAERPEGSISTLTIQRTEQRDSAMYRCASSFERTSHEQFFGPGTRLTVL.

The chain recombines TRBV28 with TRBJ1-3, with 8 bases identical to TRBD1. The J segment lost 5 bases and the V segment lost 7 bases, leaving 13 bases of the junction unmatched. Germline V gene data show CDR1 as MDHEN and CDR2 as SYDVKM. The CDR3 covers 16 residues. Here the CDR3 reads CASTSPGTGPRNTIYF. CDR3 coding DNA: TGTGCCAGCACCTCTCCAGGGACAGGACCTAGAAACACCATATATTTT.

The sample holds a few counts of this clonotype. The chain couples TRBV7-9 to TRBJ2-7; TRBD1 matches 8 bases. The V gene's germline CDR1 is SEHNR and CDR2 FQNEAQ (reference sequence). CDR3 length: 16 amino acids. With V trimmed by 5 bases and J by 4 bases, 13 bases remained unmatched. The CDR3 bases are TGTGCCAGCAGCCGAACCACCCGACAGGGGCGGTACGAGCAGTACGTC. Amino acid sequence: CASSRTTRQGRYEQYV.

The rearrangement joins TRBV24-1 to TRBJ1-5; D may be TRBD1 (6 bases). Germline lookup yields CDR1 KGHDR and CDR2 SFDVKD. The V end was cut by 3 bases, the J end by 10 bases, with 15 bases between. The CDR3 has 14 amino acids. The CDR3 nucleotides are TGTGCCACCAGTGATAGCGGGGGCAAAGTTCCCCAGCATTTT. Translating gives CATSDSGGKVPQHF.

The rearrangement uses TRBV25-1 and TRBJ2-7; tentatively, D is TRBD1 (6 bases). Germline V CDR1 and CDR2: MGHDK, SYGVNS. The CDR3 runs 15 residues. The V end lost 4 bases, the J end lost 2 bases, and 15 bases lay between the germline ends. This CDR3 reads CASSGRQGLPYEQYV. The DNA for the CDR3 is TGTGCCAGCAGTGGGCGGCAGGGGTTGCCCTACGAGCAGTACGTC.

This clonotype came up a few times. The chain recombines TRBV10-3 with TRBJ2-2, with D possibly being TRBD1 or TRBD2 (5 bases each). Germline values: CDR1 ENHRY, CDR2 SYGVKD. Trimming removed 8 bases at V and 4 bases at J, with 20 bases between. The CDR3 extends over 16 amino acids. Here the CDR3 DNA reads TGTGCCATCGGGGGAGATAGGCAGGGAAGCACCGGGGAGCTGTTTTTT. Amino acid sequence: CAIGGDRQGSTGELFF.